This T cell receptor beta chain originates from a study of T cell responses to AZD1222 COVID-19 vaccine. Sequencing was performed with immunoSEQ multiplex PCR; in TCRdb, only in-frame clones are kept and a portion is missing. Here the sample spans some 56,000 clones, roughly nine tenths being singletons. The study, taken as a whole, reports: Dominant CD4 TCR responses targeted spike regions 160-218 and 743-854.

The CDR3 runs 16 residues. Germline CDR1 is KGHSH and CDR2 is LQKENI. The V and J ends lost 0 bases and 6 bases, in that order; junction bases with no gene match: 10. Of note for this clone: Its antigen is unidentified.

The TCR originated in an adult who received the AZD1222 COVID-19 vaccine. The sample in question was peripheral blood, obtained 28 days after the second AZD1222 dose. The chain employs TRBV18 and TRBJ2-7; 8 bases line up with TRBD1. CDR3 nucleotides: TGTGCCAGCTCACCACCAAGCGGTCAGGGGGCTATCGAGCAGTACTTC. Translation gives CASSPPSGQGAIEQYF.